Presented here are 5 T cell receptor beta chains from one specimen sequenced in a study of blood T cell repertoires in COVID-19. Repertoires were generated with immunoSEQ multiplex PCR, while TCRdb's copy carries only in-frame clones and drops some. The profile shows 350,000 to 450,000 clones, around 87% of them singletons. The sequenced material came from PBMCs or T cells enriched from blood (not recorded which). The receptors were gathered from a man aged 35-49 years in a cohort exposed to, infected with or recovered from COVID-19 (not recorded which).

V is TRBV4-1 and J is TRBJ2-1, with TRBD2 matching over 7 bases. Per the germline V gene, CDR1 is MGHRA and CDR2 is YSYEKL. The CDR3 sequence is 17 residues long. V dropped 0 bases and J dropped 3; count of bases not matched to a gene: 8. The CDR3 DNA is TGCGCCAGCAGCCAAGAAGGCCTAGCGGCCCTCTACAATGAGCAGTTCTTC. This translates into CASSQEGLAALYNEQFF.

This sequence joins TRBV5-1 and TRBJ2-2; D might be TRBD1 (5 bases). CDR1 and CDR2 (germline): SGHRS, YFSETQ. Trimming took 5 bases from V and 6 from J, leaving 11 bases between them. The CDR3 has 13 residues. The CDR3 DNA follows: TGCGCCAGCAGATTTCAGGGTTCCGGGGAGCTGTTTTTT. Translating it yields CASRFQGSGELFF.

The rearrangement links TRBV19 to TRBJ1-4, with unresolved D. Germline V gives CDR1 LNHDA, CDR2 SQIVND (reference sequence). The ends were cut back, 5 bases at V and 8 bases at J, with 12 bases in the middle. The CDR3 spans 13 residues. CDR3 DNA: TGTGCCAGTAGTTGGAGAATTGGCGAAAAACTGTTTTTT. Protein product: CASSWRIGEKLFF. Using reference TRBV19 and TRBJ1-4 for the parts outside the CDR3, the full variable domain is DGGITQSPKYLFRKEGQNVTLSCEQNLNHDAMYWYRQDPGQGLRLIYYSQIVNDFQKGDIAEGYSVSREKKESFPLTVTSAQKNPTAFYLCASSWRIGEKLFFGSGTQLSVL.

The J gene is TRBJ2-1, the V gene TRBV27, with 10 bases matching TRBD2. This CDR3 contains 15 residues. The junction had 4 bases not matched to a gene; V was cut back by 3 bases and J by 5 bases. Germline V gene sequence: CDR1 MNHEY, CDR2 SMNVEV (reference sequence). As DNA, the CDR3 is TGTGCCAGCAGTTTTACTAGCGGGGCCCACAATGAGCAGTTCTTC. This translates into CASSFTSGAHNEQFF.

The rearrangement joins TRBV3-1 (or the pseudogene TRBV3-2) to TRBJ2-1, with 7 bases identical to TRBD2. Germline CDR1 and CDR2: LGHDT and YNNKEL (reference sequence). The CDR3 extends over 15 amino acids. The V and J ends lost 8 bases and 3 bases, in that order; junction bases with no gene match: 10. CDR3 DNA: TGTGCCAGCGCGTGGGCTAGCGGTGTCTACAATGAGCAGTTCTTC. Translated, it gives CASAWASGVYNEQFF.